This T cell receptor beta chain was obtained from a study of T cell changes during pregnancy in multiple sclerosis. Measured with immunoSEQ multiplex PCR; TCRdb has only the in-frame clones, and not every one. The sample includes around 40,000 clones, approximately 91% seen only once; the top ten take approximately 0.37%. This CDR3 is 16 amino acids long. CDR1 is LNHDA and CDR2 is SQIVND in the germline V gene (reference sequence). Trimming took 3 bases from V and 5 from J; bases not matched to a gene: 9. The chain combines TRBV19 with TRBJ2-5; 10 bases are a match to TRBD2. The source was CD4+ T cells from peripheral blood mononuclear cells, collected in the second trimester of pregnancy. This clonotype was sampled from a female donor with multiple sclerosis, enrolled in a pregnancy study. This chain's CDR3 is CASSMTAAGGLETQYF. The CDR3 DNA follows: TGTGCCAGTAGTATGACAGCAGCGGGAGGGTTGGAGACCCAGTACTTC. The full variable domain, completed using reference TRBV19 and TRBJ2-5, is DGGITQSPKYLFRKEGQNVTLSCEQNLNHDAMYWYRQDPGQGLRLIYYSQIVNDFQKGDIAEGYSVSREKKESFPLTVTSAQKNPTAFYLCASSMTAAGGLETQYFGPGTRLLVL.